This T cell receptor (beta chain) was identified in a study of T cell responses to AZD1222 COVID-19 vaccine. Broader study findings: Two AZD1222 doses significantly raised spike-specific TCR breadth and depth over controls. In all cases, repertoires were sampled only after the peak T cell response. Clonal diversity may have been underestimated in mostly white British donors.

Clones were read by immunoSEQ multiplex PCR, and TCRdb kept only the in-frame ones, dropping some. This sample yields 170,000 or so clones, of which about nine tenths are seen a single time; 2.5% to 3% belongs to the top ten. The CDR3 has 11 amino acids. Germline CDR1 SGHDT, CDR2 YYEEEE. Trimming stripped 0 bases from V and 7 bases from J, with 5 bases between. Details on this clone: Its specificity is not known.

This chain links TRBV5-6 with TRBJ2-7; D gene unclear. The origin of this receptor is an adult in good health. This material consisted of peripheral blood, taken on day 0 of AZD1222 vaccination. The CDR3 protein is CASSLAVEQYF. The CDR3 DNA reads TGTGCCAGCAGCTTGGCGGTTGAGCAGTACTTC.